These T cell receptor beta chains were read from a single sample in a study of Graves' ophthalmopathy and Graves' hyperthyroidism. TCRdb fed the multiplex PCR reads into MiXCR, producing one record per CDR3 protein. The sample includes about 1.1 million distinct CDR3 sequences, roughly 35% of them seen just once. Sequenced material: peripheral blood or thyroid tissue (not recorded which). The receptors stem from an adult man with Graves' hyperthyroidism. Each CDR3 is given with its conserved first and last residue. D genes are given only for firm matches. The listing skips clone size in some rows; elsewhere it reads once, few, many or a size class.

D	size	V	J	CDR3	DNA
NA	NA	TRBV7-9	TRBJ2-5	CASSPTASGGTQYF	TGCGCCAGCAGCCCGACAGCCTCTGGTGGGACCCAGTACTTC
TRBD1	many	TRBV10-3	TRBJ2-5	CATANRDRGETQYF	TGTGCCACCGCAAACCGGGACAGGGGAGAGACCCAGTACTTC
NA	NA	TRBV20-1	TRBJ2-1	CSARDSARNEQFF	TGCAGTGCTCGGGACTCCGCACGGAATGAGCAGTTCTTC
TRBD1	NA	TRBV7-2	TRBJ2-7	CASSRTGEDEQYF	TGTGCCAGCAGCCGGACAGGGGAAGACGAGCAGTACTTC
NA	many	TRBV30	TRBJ1-2	CAWMEGYGYTF	TGTGCCTGGATGGAAGGGTATGGCTACACCTTC
TRBD1	many	TRBV9	TRBJ2-7	CASSVAPGQGRYF	TGTGCCAGCAGCGTAGCGCCGGGACAGGGCCGGTACTTC
NA	many	TRBV15	TRBJ1-1	CATSTNRVYTEAFF	TGTGCCACCAGCACCAACAGGGTGTACACTGAAGCTTTCTTT
TRBD1	NA	TRBV7-2	TRBJ1-4	CASSPRTGRNEKLFF	TGTGCCAGCAGTCCCCGGACAGGGAGAAATGAAAAACTGTTTTTT
NA	NA	TRBV7-2	TRBJ1-4	CASSLVGAGRRREKLFF	TGTGCCAGCAGCTTAGTGGGGGCCGGGAGGCGGCGGGAAAAACTGTTTTTT
NA	NA	TRBV7-2	TRBJ1-4	CASSFGGQRTNEKLFF	TGTGCCAGCAGCTTTGGGGGGCAGAGAACTAATGAAAAACTGTTTTTT
NA	NA	TRBV20-1	TRBJ1-1	CSARQVLNTEAFF	TGCAGTGCTAGACAGGTACTGAACACTGAAGCTTTCTTT
NA	few	TRBV6-6	TRBJ1-2	CASRIDQNYGYTF	TGTGCCAGCAGGATTGACCAAAACTATGGCTACACCTTC